One sample yielded the 31 T cell receptor beta chains listed below, sequenced in a study of cytomegalovirus exposure and HLA in healthy donors. PCR employed 60 Vbeta and 13 Jbeta primers. Profiling relied on immunoSEQ multiplex PCR, and the TCRdb table lists in-frame clones only, not all of them. The table records approximately 220,000 clones, more than 80% of them present only once. The sample consisted of PBMCs. All receptors derive from a man aged 30 to 45 in good health and CMV-seronegative.

The gene calls are TRBV6-6 and TRBJ1-1; weak D call: TRBD1 (6 bases). V lost 6 bases, J lost 11 bases, and 16 bases lay in between. The CDR3 is 12 residues long. Germline V CDR1 and CDR2: MNHNY, SVGAGI (reference sequence). The CDR3 spells CASRQPGQKAFF. The DNA of the CDR3 is TGTGCCAGCAGACAACCGGGACAAAAGGCTTTCTTT.

The rearrangement joins TRBV14 to TRBJ2-1; possible D gene TRBD2, 6 bases. Germline V lookup: CDR1 SGHDN, CDR2 FVKESK. The CDR3 is 16 residues long. The V end was cut by 0 bases, the J end by 2 bases, with 11 bases between. The CDR3 protein is CASSQDVASAYNEQFF. The CDR3 DNA reads as TGTGCCAGCAGCCAAGATGTCGCTAGCGCCTACAATGAGCAGTTCTTC.

This rearrangement joins TRBV28 to TRBJ1-5, with 8 nucleotides matching TRBD1. After removal of 3 bases from V and 7 bases from J, the junction contained 5 bases not matched to a gene. This CDR3 region has 14 residues. The germline CDR1 and CDR2 sequences are MDHEN and SYDVKM. CDR3 nucleotides: TGTGCCAGCAGTTTCGGGACAGGCCTACAGCCCCAGCATTTT. Its translation: CASSFGTGLQPQHF.

CDR3 residues: CASSGQLAGALAKNIQYF. In nucleotides, the CDR3 is TGTGCCAGCAGCGGGCAACTAGCGGGCGCTTTAGCCAAAAACATTCAGTACTTC. The chain employs TRBV7-9 and TRBJ2-4; 9 positions agree with TRBD2. V lost 5 bases to trimming and J lost 0 bases; unmatched junction nucleotides: 11. Germline CDR1 reads SEHNR; CDR2 reads FQNEAQ (reference sequence). The CDR3 is 18 amino acids.

J is TRBJ2-5 and V is TRBV9; TRBD1 is a possible D gene (5 bases). The ends were cut back, 4 bases at V and 5 bases at J, with 12 bases in the middle. This CDR3 is 13 amino acids long. Germline V gene lookup returns CDR1 SGDLS and CDR2 YYNGEE. DNA for the CDR3: TGTGCCAGCAGCCCCGACAGCCGCGAGACCCAGTACTTC. Translation: CASSPDSRETQYF.

The V gene is TRBV5-1, the J gene TRBJ2-2, with D possibly being TRBD2 (5 bases). V shed 7 bases and J shed 6 bases, with 10 bases lying between them. This CDR3 is 12 amino acids long. The germline V gene has CDR1 SGHRS and CDR2 YFSETQ. The CDR3 sequence: CASGSFAGELFF. The CDR3 DNA reads TGCGCCAGCGGGAGCTTCGCCGGGGAGCTGTTTTTT.

The gene calls are TRBV6-5 and TRBJ1-2, with TRBD1 as a possible D gene (5 bases). The CDR3 runs to 13 residues. Germline CDR1 and CDR2: MNHEY and SVGAGI. V lost 0 bases and J 6 bases, leaving 8 bases between the germline ends. As DNA, the CDR3 is TGTGCCAGCAGTTACTCGAAGGGGAATGGCTACACCTTC. This gives the protein CASSYSKGNGYTF.

This clone showed up just once. J is TRBJ1-4 and V is TRBV7-2; TRBD1 agrees at 7 bases. The length of the CDR3 is 17 residues. Unmatched junction bases numbered 7, after V lost 3 bases and J lost 0 bases. Germline V lookup: CDR1 SGHTA, CDR2 FQGNSA. The CDR3 reads CASSFLPTGATNEKLFF. The CDR3 nucleotides are TGTGCCAGCAGCTTTTTACCCACAGGGGCAACTAATGAAAAACTGTTTTTT.

The rearrangement links TRBV6-6 to TRBJ1-1, with TRBD1 as a possible D gene (5 bases). The CDR3 is made up of 12 amino acids. The V gene lost 4 bases and the J gene lost 11 bases, with 14 bases spanning the gap. Germline values: CDR1 MNHNY, CDR2 SVGAGI (reference sequence). The CDR3 region has the DNA TGTGCCAGCAGTTTAGAAGGGAGGGGTGCTTTCTTT. Translated, it gives CASSLEGRGAFF.

The chain employs TRBV5-1 and TRBJ1-1; D unclear. V was trimmed by 0 bases and J by 0 bases, leaving 6 bases between them. There are 14 residues in the CDR3. Germline lookup yields CDR1 SGHRS and CDR2 YFSETQ. CDR3 amino acids: CASSLAHVNTEAFF. The CDR3 DNA reads TGCGCCAGCAGCTTGGCACACGTGAACACTGAAGCTTTCTTT.

The CDR3 DNA reads TGCGCCAGCAGCTTTAGCGGGGGGGGAGTCGAGCAGTTCTTC. Its translation: CASSFSGGGVEQFF. The V and J genes are TRBV5-1 and TRBJ2-1; 11 nucleotides agree with TRBD2. V gave up 2 bases and J gave up 10 bases; unmatched junction bases: 5. Germline V gene data show CDR1 as SGHRS and CDR2 as YFSETQ. The CDR3 has 14 residues.

The CDR3 is CASRAGGFATGELFF. The CDR3 nucleotides read TGTGCCAGCAGGGCAGGGGGGTTTGCCACCGGGGAGCTGTTTTTT. The chain is built from TRBV5-5 and TRBJ2-2, with D possibly being TRBD1 (7 bases). The CDR3 runs 15 residues. Germline-derived CDR1 and CDR2 are SGHKS and YYEKEE (reference sequence). Trimming cost V 5 bases and J 4 bases, with 15 bases left between them.

As regards this clone: A read error may produce the germline difference seen at one junction end. The genes are TRBV7-7 and TRBJ2-3; D possibly corresponds to TRBD2 (6 bases). This CDR3 is 13 amino acids long. Germline CDR1 is SSHAT and CDR2 is FNYEAQ (reference sequence). The CDR3 DNA is TGTGCTAGCAGCCGCAGGGAGGCAGATACGCAGTATTTT. Its protein is CASSRREADTQYF.

The rearrangement joins TRBV4-2 to TRBJ1-6; 7 bases are a match to TRBD1. V lost 0 bases and J lost 6; bases outside the gene matches: 2. The CDR3 is made up of 15 amino acids. Per the germline V gene, CDR1 is LGHNA and CDR2 is YNFKEQ. CDR3 protein: CASSQDRGINSPLHF. CDR3 nucleotide sequence: TGTGCCAGCAGCCAAGACAGGGGGATTAATTCACCCCTCCACTTT.

V gene TRBV6-5 combines with J gene TRBJ2-7; perhaps TRBD1 as D (5 bases). The CDR3 totals 12 residues. Trimming shortened V by 5 bases and J by 5 bases, and 10 bases separated the two germline ends. Germline V CDR1 and CDR2: MNHEY, SVGAGI. CDR3 protein: CASSQFRDEQYF. CDR3 in DNA: TGTGCCAGCAGTCAATTCAGGGACGAGCAGTACTTC.

The chain couples TRBV19 to TRBJ1-3; D uncertain. This CDR3 is 14 amino acids long. Germline V gene sequence: CDR1 LNHDA, CDR2 SQIVND (reference sequence). The ends were cut back, 9 bases at V and 0 bases at J, with 12 bases in the middle. Here the CDR3 DNA reads TGTGCCAGCGCCCGCACTACCTCTGGAAACACCATATATTTT. Its translation: CASARTTSGNTIYF.

Here the CDR3 DNA reads TGTGCCAGCAGTCCCGGGACTAGGTACAATGAGCAGTTCTTC. Translating gives CASSPGTRYNEQFF. The V and J genes are TRBV6-6 and TRBJ2-1, with 8 bases matching TRBD2. V dropped 5 bases and J dropped 4; count of bases not matched to a gene: 4. This CDR3 has 14 residues. In germline, CDR1 is MNHNY, CDR2 SVGAGI (reference sequence).

The J gene is TRBJ2-5, the V gene TRBV7-2, with D perhaps TRBD1 (6 bases). The V end was cut by 1 base, the J end by 0 bases, with 9 bases between. The CDR3 has 15 amino acids. The germline CDR1 and CDR2 sequences are SGHTA and FQGNSA. DNA of the CDR3: TGTGCCAGCAGCTTAGGAGGGGGAAACCAAGAGACCCAGTACTTC. It translates to CASSLGGGNQETQYF. The full variable domain, with the rest looked up from reference TRBV7-2 and TRBJ2-5, is GAGVSQSPSNKVTEKGKDVELRCDPISGHTALYWYRQSLGQGLEFLIYFQGNSAPDKSGLPSDRFSAERTGGSVSTLTIQRTQQEDSAVYLCASSLGGGNQETQYFGPGTRLLVL.

The rearrangement uses TRBV19 and TRBJ2-2; a possible D gene is TRBD2 (6 bases). The germline gives CDR1 LNHDA, CDR2 SQIVND (reference sequence). This CDR3 spans 15 amino acids. V was shortened by 4 bases and J by 6 bases, with 15 bases between the two germline ends. CDR3 in DNA: TGTGCCAGTAGTAGGGGACTGCCCGTTTCCGGGGAGCTGTTTTTT. Amino acids: CASSRGLPVSGELFF.

The chain uses TRBV6-5 and TRBJ1-1; D not certain. V was clipped by 4 bases and J by 3 bases, with 9 bases between them. From germline, CDR1 is MNHEY and CDR2 SVGAGI. The CDR3 loop spans 13 amino acids. The CDR3: CASSSDIDTEAFF. The CDR3, as DNA: TGTGCCAGCAGTTCCGACATAGACACTGAAGCTTTCTTT.

The rearrangement joins TRBV6-4 to TRBJ1-2, with 7 bases lining up with TRBD1. The length of the CDR3 is 14 residues. Unmatched junction bases numbered 6, after V lost 4 bases and J lost 4 bases. Germline CDR1 MRHNA, CDR2 SNTAGT. The CDR3 reads CASSAMAGGYGYTF. The CDR3 bases are TGTGCCAGCAGTGCTATGGCAGGGGGCTATGGCTACACCTTC.

The chain has TRBV27 and TRBJ2-2, with 8 bases matching TRBD1. The J segment lost 5 bases and the V segment lost 3 bases, leaving 5 bases of the junction unmatched. Germline CDR1 and CDR2: MNHEY and SMNVEV (reference sequence). This CDR3 has 15 amino acids. The CDR3, as DNA: TGTGCCAGCAGTTTTCAGGGGGCGGGAACCGGGGAGCTGTTTTTT. Protein sequence: CASSFQGAGTGELFF.

This clone was observed a single time. The chain links TRBV18 to TRBJ2-5; the D gene is possibly TRBD1 (5 bases). CDR1 KGHSH and CDR2 LQKENI come from the germline V gene. The CDR3 is 14 amino acids. V was trimmed by 3 bases and J by 1 base, leaving 9 bases between them. The CDR3 coding sequence is TGTGCCAGCTCACCCCGACAGACCCAAGAGACCCAGTACTTC. Encoded protein: CASSPRQTQETQYF. Using reference TRBV18 and TRBJ2-5 for the parts outside the CDR3, the full variable domain is NAGVMQNPRHLVRRRGQEARLRCSPMKGHSHVYWYRQLPEEGLKFMVYLQKENIIDESGMPKERFSAEFPKEGPSILRIQQVVRGDSAAYFCASSPRQTQETQYFGPGTRLLVL.

V gene TRBV19 combines with J gene TRBJ2-7, with TRBD1 matching 8 bases. Losses at the gene ends were 5 bases for V and 0 bases for J; bases not matched to a gene: 15. There are 18 residues in the CDR3. Germline CDR1 and CDR2: LNHDA and SQIVND (reference sequence). The CDR3 reads CASSPRRAGGLPSYEQYF. CDR3 coding DNA: TGTGCCAGTAGTCCCCGGCGGGCAGGGGGCCTTCCCTCCTACGAGCAGTACTTC.

The chain recombines TRBV2 with TRBJ1-2, with 9 bases fitting TRBD1. CDR3 size: 14 residues. Germline V gene data show CDR1 as SNHLY and CDR2 as FYNNEI. V trimming: 6 bases; J trimming: 2 bases; junction bases outside the gene matches: 4. The CDR3 is CASRGDRVNYGYTF. The CDR3 coding sequence is TGTGCCAGCAGAGGGGACAGGGTAAACTATGGCTACACCTTC.

This clone was recorded a few times. The V call is TRBV7-2, the J call TRBJ2-5; 7 positions agree with TRBD1. The J call may be faulty, since TRBJ2-7 better matches the DNA end. CDR3 length: 14 residues. Germline-derived CDR1 and CDR2 are SGHTA and FQGNSA. The CDR3 sequence is CASSLDGTANEQYF. CDR3 DNA sequence: TGTGCCAGCAGCTTGGACGGGACAGCCAACGAGCAGTACTTC.

The chain is built from TRBV5-4 and TRBJ2-5; TRBD1 might be the D (6 bases). The DNA end is more similar to TRBJ2-7, so the J call may be wrong. The CDR3 runs 13 residues. Germline V gene lookup returns CDR1 SGHNT and CDR2 YYREEE (reference sequence). The CDR3 sequence: CASSFRDTYEQYF. In DNA form, the CDR3 reads TGTGCCAGCAGCTTCCGGGACACCTACGAGCAGTACTTC.

This sequence joins TRBV7-6 and TRBJ2-1; 7 bases align to TRBD2. J lost 13 bases, V lost 2 bases, and 5 bases had no gene match. The germline V gene encodes CDR1 SGHVS and CDR2 FNYEAQ. The CDR3 length is 12 residues. The CDR3, as DNA: TGTGCCAGCAGCTTACAGCGGGGCCTCCAGTTCTTC. This encodes CASSLQRGLQFF. Full variable domain (rest looked up from reference TRBV7-6 and TRBJ2-1): GAGVSQSPRYKVTKRGQDVALRCDPISGHVSLYWYRQALGQGPEFLTYFNYEAQQDKSGLPNDRFSAERPEGSISTLTIQRTEQRDSAMYRCASSLQRGLQFFGPGTRLTVL.

CDR3 amino acids: CASSPSAGGPTGELFF. The CDR3 DNA reads as TGTGCCAGCAGCCCCTCGGCGGGGGGTCCCACCGGGGAGCTGTTTTTT. The rearrangement joins TRBV7-3 to TRBJ2-2; 8 bases match TRBD2. The V and J ends lost 5 bases and 4 bases, in that order; junction bases with no gene match: 9. Germline assignment: CDR1 SGHTA and CDR2 FQGTGA. The CDR3 length is 16 residues.

The chain employs TRBV12-1 and TRBJ2-1; the table's D gene call, TRBD2, was not cross checked with the DNA. TRBV12-1 is a listed pseudogene. This CDR3 spans 16 amino acids. The CDR3: CASSGPWTSGYNEQFF. CDR3 sequence (DNA): TGTGCCAGCAGCGGGCCCTGGACTAGCGGTTACAATGAGCAGTTCTTC.

The chain has TRBV15 and TRBJ2-7; possible D gene TRBD1, 5 bases. Germline CDR1 and CDR2: LNHNV and YYDKDF (reference sequence). The CDR3 loop spans 12 amino acids. Trimming took off 5 bases at V and 0 bases at J, with 5 bases between the two ends. CDR3 residues: CATSGASYEQYF. In DNA, the CDR3 is TGTGCCACCAGCGGGGCCTCCTACGAGCAGTACTTC.